These 31 T cell receptor beta chains originate from one sample sequenced in a study of beta chain features in type 1 diabetes. Points from the study as a whole: TCRB CDR3s were moderately but significantly shorter in Type 1 diabetes patients in all four CD4+ subsets.

Expressed TCRB transcripts were sequenced after all isolated RNA was converted to cDNA. Measured with immunoSEQ multiplex PCR; TCRdb has only the in-frame clones, and not every one. Of more than 250,000 clones listed, roughly 22% were seen once; the top ten hold 0.028%. Their antigens remain unidentified. Sample: naive CD4+ T cells from blood. The source of these receptors is a woman between 40 and 55 years old with type 1 diabetes.

The V call is TRBV20-1, the J call TRBJ2-7; no reliable D call. Germline V gives CDR1 DFQATT, CDR2 SNEGSKA (reference sequence). The CDR3 consists of 11 residues. V was cut by 5 bases and J by 4 bases, with 9 bases left in between. CDR3 residues: CSASDSYEQYF. CDR3 nucleotides: TGCAGTGCTTCTGACTCTTACGAGCAGTACTTC.

The V and J genes are TRBV5-4 and TRBJ1-4; D is unresolved. The germline V gene encodes CDR1 SGHNT and CDR2 YYREEE (reference sequence). The CDR3 runs 16 residues. Trimming removed 4 bases at V and 2 bases at J, with 15 bases between. The CDR3 coding sequence is TGTGCCAGCAGCAAATCGGGGAGTTTGACTAATGAAAAACTGTTTTTT. The encoded protein is CASSKSGSLTNEKLFF.

The chain carries TRBV7-9 and TRBJ2-7, with D possibly being TRBD2 (5 bases). V lost 5 bases to trimming and J lost 2 bases, with 10 bases between them. Germline V lookup: CDR1 SEHNR, CDR2 FQNEAQ (reference sequence). The CDR3 length is 13 residues. CDR3 sequence reads: CASSPTGAYEQYF. CDR3 nucleotide sequence: TGTGCCAGCAGCCCTACCGGGGCCTACGAGCAGTACTTC.

V is TRBV18 and J is TRBJ2-7; TRBD1 aligns across 7 bases. J gave up 2 bases and V 6 bases, and 4 bases lay outside the gene matches. Per germline, CDR1 KGHSH and CDR2 LQKENI. The CDR3 is 13 amino acids. Written as DNA, the CDR3 is TGTGCCAGCTCGTCGGACAGGACCTACGAGCAGTACTTC. Protein product: CASSSDRTYEQYF.

This chain connects TRBV30 to TRBJ1-3; 9 bases are shared with TRBD1. Trimming took 4 bases from V and 4 from J; bases not matched to a gene: 2. There are 13 residues in the CDR3. Germline CDR1 GTSNPN, CDR2 SVGIG (reference sequence). Here the CDR3 DNA reads TGTGCCTGGAAACAGGGGGCGGGAAACACCATATATTTT. Translated: CAWKQGAGNTIYF.

This clone was seen only a few times. V usage is TRBV7-3 and J usage is TRBJ2-1; a weak D match, TRBD2 (5 bases). The CDR3 covers 11 residues. The germline V gene has CDR1 SGHTA and CDR2 FQGTGA. The V gene lost 2 bases and the J gene lost 9 bases, with 5 bases spanning the gap. Written as DNA, the CDR3 is TGTGCCAGCAGCTTAGCGGGTGAGCAGTTCTTC. This translates into CASSLAGEQFF.

Only a few counts were recorded for this clone. The rearrangement links TRBV6-6 to TRBJ1-4; D uncertain. This CDR3 is 14 amino acids long. The V end lost 0 bases, the J end lost 6 bases, and 8 bases lay between the germline ends. The germline V gene encodes CDR1 MNHNY and CDR2 SVGAGI (reference sequence). The CDR3 bases are TGTGCCAGCAGTTACTCGACATGGGATGAAAAACTGTTTTTT. It translates to CASSYSTWDEKLFF.

This clone was counted between two and nine times. The V and J genes are TRBV10-3 and TRBJ2-7; 8 nucleotides match TRBD1. Trimming took 10 bases from V and 3 from J; bases not matched to a gene: 8. The CDR3 extends over 13 amino acids. Germline V gives CDR1 ENHRY, CDR2 SYGVKD. CDR3 amino acids: CASQGAGDYEQYF. The CDR3 DNA reads TGTGCCAGTCAGGGGGCTGGTGACTACGAGCAGTACTTC.

This clone was counted only a few times. The chain links TRBV28 to TRBJ2-5, with 9 bases identical to TRBD1. Per germline, CDR1 MDHEN and CDR2 SYDVKM. CDR3 length: 14 residues. V lost 6 bases and J lost 5; bases outside the gene matches: 7. CDR3 DNA sequence: TGTGCCAGCAGAATCCGGGACAGGGTCGAGACCCAGTACTTC. It translates to CASRIRDRVETQYF.

The V gene is TRBV2, the J gene TRBJ2-5, with 8 bases identical to TRBD1. The CDR3 covers 13 residues. The germline gives CDR1 SNHLY, CDR2 FYNNEI. V shed 5 bases, J shed 4 bases, and the junction held 3 bases outside the gene matches. The CDR3 loop is CASSLQGGETQYF. For the CDR3, the DNA is TGTGCCAGCAGTCTACAGGGGGGAGAGACCCAGTACTTC.

With regard to this clone: The sample has other DNA sequences that encode this CDR3 too. The V and J genes are TRBV18 and TRBJ2-1, with 13 nucleotides matching TRBD2. Germline V gives CDR1 KGHSH, CDR2 LQKENI. V dropped 3 bases and J dropped 5; count of bases not matched to a gene: 1. This CDR3 region has 15 residues. DNA for the CDR3: TGTGCCAGCTCACCGGGGACTAGCGGGGACAATGAGCAGTTCTTC. Translated: CASSPGTSGDNEQFF.

The CDR3 nucleotides read TGTGCCAGCAATGCAGGGTTGGTGAACACTGAAGCTTTCTTT. Translating gives CASNAGLVNTEAFF. This chain uses TRBV2 with TRBJ1-1, with D possibly being TRBD1 (5 bases). V gave up 7 bases and J gave up 0 bases, with 12 bases separating them. The CDR3 is made up of 14 amino acids. Germline assignment: CDR1 SNHLY and CDR2 FYNNEI.

This clone was observed a handful of times. The chain carries TRBV6-6 and TRBJ1-5, with D possibly being TRBD1 (5 bases). V lost 5 bases, J lost 2 bases, and 16 bases lay in between. The CDR3 runs to 16 residues. The germline V gene encodes CDR1 MNHNY and CDR2 SVGAGI (reference sequence). The CDR3 DNA sequence: TGTGCCAGCAGTCATTCTCAGGGAGGCGGCAATCAGCCCCAGCATTTT. Residues: CASSHSQGGGNQPQHF.

The V gene is TRBV19, the J gene TRBJ2-1, with D perhaps matching TRBD2 (5 bases). The germline V and J ends were trimmed by 0 bases and 3 bases, with 12 bases remaining between them. CDR3 length equals 16 residues. From germline, CDR1 is LNHDA and CDR2 SQIVND (reference sequence). CDR3 in DNA: TGTGCCAGTAGTATAGAGGCTCCGGGGTACTACAATGAGCAGTTCTTC. Its translation: CASSIEAPGYYNEQFF.

V is TRBV7-9 and J is TRBJ1-1; D is ambiguous. Germline assignment: CDR1 SEHNR and CDR2 FQNEAQ (reference sequence). The CDR3 contains 14 residues. Trimming removed 4 bases at V and 5 bases at J, with 14 bases between. The CDR3 DNA follows: TGTGCCAGCAGCTCGCAGGTGGGAGAGACTGAAGCTTTCTTT. It encodes CASSSQVGETEAFF. The variable domain in full, completed from reference TRBV7-9 and TRBJ1-1, reads DTGVSQNPRHKITKRGQNVTFRCDPISEHNRLYWYRQTLGQGPEFLTYFQNEAQLEKSRLLSDRFSAERPKGSFSTLEIQRTEQGDSAMYLCASSSQVGETEAFFGQGTRLTVV.

Only a few counts were recorded for this clone. V and J are TRBV9 and TRBJ1-4; D ambiguous. The germline CDR1 and CDR2 sequences are SGDLS and YYNGEE. This CDR3 contains 13 residues. V lost 0 bases to trimming and J lost 10 bases, with 10 bases between them. The CDR3 bases are TGTGCCAGCAGCGTAGCTGGAGGCGGAAAACTGTTTTTT. Its translation: CASSVAGGGKLFF.

This clone was detected only a few times. The genes are TRBV19 and TRBJ2-2, with TRBD2 as a possible D gene (6 bases). This CDR3 contains 15 residues. Looked up from germline, CDR1 is LNHDA and CDR2 is SQIVND (reference sequence). Between the trimmed V and J ends, which lost 3 bases and 6 bases, there was a span of 14 bases. CDR3 residues: CASSIPRRGPGELFF. For the CDR3, the DNA is TGTGCCAGTAGTATCCCACGGAGGGGTCCCGGGGAGCTGTTTTTT.

This sequence joins TRBV7-7 and TRBJ2-7; D is possibly TRBD1 (5 bases). The germline V and J ends were trimmed by 3 bases and 0 bases, with 12 bases remaining between them. Germline CDR1 SSHAT, CDR2 FNYEAQ (reference sequence). The CDR3 sequence is 15 residues long. CDR3 bases: TGTGCCAGCAGCTTGGGGCCCCTGAGCTCCTACGAGCAGTACTTC. It codes for CASSLGPLSSYEQYF.

The gene calls are TRBV18 and TRBJ2-6; no clear D gene. Germline assignment: CDR1 KGHSH and CDR2 LQKENI. CDR3 length: 15 residues. Trimming stripped 1 base from V and 3 bases from J, with 7 bases between. The CDR3 spells CASSPQSLGANVLTF. CDR3 nucleotides: TGTGCCAGCTCACCACAGAGCCTTGGGGCCAACGTCCTGACTTTC.

This clone was recorded a few times. This chain uses TRBV6-5 with TRBJ2-5, with D tentatively TRBD2 (6 bases). Germline V lookup: CDR1 MNHEY, CDR2 SVGAGI. The CDR3 is 13 residues long. V lost 2 bases and J lost 3, with 7 bases in between. The CDR3 is CASSYRGKETQYF. CDR3 nucleotide sequence: TGTGCCAGCAGTTACCGGGGGAAAGAGACCCAGTACTTC.

This clone came up a few times. The chain carries TRBV7-2 and TRBJ1-5; D call uncertain. The V end was cut by 4 bases, the J end by 6 bases, with 13 bases between. The CDR3 extends over 14 amino acids. Germline CDR1 and CDR2: SGHTA and FQGNSA. The CDR3 DNA sequence: TGTGCCAGCAGCTCGGACTTAGCGGGTCAGCCCCAGCATTTT. Its protein is CASSSDLAGQPQHF.

Written as DNA, the CDR3 is TGCGCCAGCAGGGACGGGGATTCCTACAATGAGCAGTTCTTC. Translation: CASRDGDSYNEQFF. The chain carries TRBV5-1 and TRBJ2-1, with TRBD2 as a possible D gene (5 bases). CDR3 size: 14 residues. Per the germline V gene, CDR1 is SGHRS and CDR2 is YFSETQ. The V end lost 5 bases, the J end lost 1 base, and 10 bases lay between the germline ends.

The chain couples TRBV5-4 to TRBJ2-1, with TRBD2 matching 11 bases. The ends lost 4 bases at V and 9 bases at J; junction bases unmatched: 9. The CDR3 has 15 amino acids. The germline CDR1 and CDR2 sequences are SGHNT and YYREEE (reference sequence). In DNA, the CDR3 is TGTGCCAGCAGCCCTCTAGCGGGGGGAGGGAGTGAGCAGTTCTTC. This sequence encodes CASSPLAGGGSEQFF.

The V gene is TRBV9, the J gene TRBJ1-5; the D gene is possibly TRBD1 (6 bases). CDR1 and CDR2 (germline): SGDLS, YYNGEE. V shed 4 bases and J shed 0 bases, with 8 bases lying between them. The CDR3 has 14 amino acids. Here the CDR3 reads CASSLQGSNQPQHF. CDR3 DNA: TGTGCCAGCAGCTTACAGGGTAGCAATCAGCCCCAGCATTTT.

The chain joins TRBV30 to TRBJ2-1, with D perhaps TRBD2 (5 bases). The ends were cut back, 0 bases at V and 0 bases at J, with 15 bases in the middle. This CDR3 contains 17 residues. Germline-derived CDR1 and CDR2 are GTSNPN and SVGIG (reference sequence). CDR3 in DNA: TGTGCCTGGAGTGTATCGAGGGTCCCGGCCTCCTACAATGAGCAGTTCTTC. Its protein product is CAWSVSRVPASYNEQFF. Supplemented by reference TRBV30 and TRBJ2-1, the full variable domain reads SQTIHQWPATLVQPVGSPLSLECTVEGTSNPNLYWYRQAAGRGLQLLFYSVGIGQISSEVPQNLSASRPQDRQFILSSKKLLLSDSGFYLCAWSVSRVPASYNEQFFGPGTRLTVL.

The rearrangement links TRBV4-1 to TRBJ1-2, with D unresolved. Deletions cut 4 bases from V and 0 bases from J, with 12 bases between. CDR1 is MGHRA and CDR2 is YSYEKL in the germline V gene. The length of the CDR3 is 15 residues. The DNA for the CDR3 is TGCGCCAGCAGCCGGGGAGAGAAAACTAACTATGGCTACACCTTC. Encoded protein: CASSRGEKTNYGYTF.

The chain employs TRBV29-1 and TRBJ2-7; 9 bases are a match to TRBD1. There are 13 residues in the CDR3. V was clipped by 6 bases and J by 0 bases; unmatched bases: 3. Germline CDR1 reads SQVTM; CDR2 reads ANQGSEA. The CDR3 loop is CSVRDRVSYEQYF. CDR3 DNA: TGCAGCGTGCGGGACAGGGTCTCCTACGAGCAGTACTTC.

This clone was seen only a few times. The J gene is TRBJ2-5, the V gene TRBV5-1; D call uncertain. V lost 1 base and J lost 1, with 8 bases in between. Germline V gene lookup returns CDR1 SGHRS and CDR2 YFSETQ. The CDR3 is made up of 14 amino acids. The CDR3 DNA reads as TGCGCCAGCAGCTTGCCCAGTCCCCAAGAGACCCAGTACTTC. Translated, it gives CASSLPSPQETQYF.

Only a few counts were recorded for this clone. The genes are TRBV5-1 and TRBJ1-3, with D perhaps matching TRBD1 (6 bases). The germline V and J ends were trimmed by 4 bases and 0 bases, with 11 bases remaining between them. CDR1 and CDR2 from the germline V gene are SGHRS and YFSETQ. This CDR3 contains 15 residues. CDR3 in amino acids: CASSGGQSSGNTIYF. The CDR3, as DNA: TGCGCCAGCAGCGGCGGACAGAGCTCTGGAAACACCATATATTTT. The complete variable domain, with remaining parts taken from reference TRBV5-1 and TRBJ1-3, reads KAGVTQTPRYLIKTRGQQVTLSCSPISGHRSVSWYQQTPGQGLQFLFEYFSETQRNKGNFPGRFSGRQFSNSRSEMNVSTLELGDSALYLCASSGGQSSGNTIYFGEGSWLTVV.

V usage is TRBV7-6 and J usage is TRBJ2-7; TRBD1 is a possible D gene (6 bases). This CDR3 is built from 12 residues. The germline V and J ends were trimmed by 5 bases and 4 bases, with 9 bases remaining between them. Germline CDR1 reads SGHVS; CDR2 reads FNYEAQ. The CDR3: CASSPTGYEQYF. As DNA, the CDR3 is TGTGCCAGCAGCCCCACAGGGTACGAGCAGTACTTC. Combining the CDR3 with reference TRBV7-6 and TRBJ2-7 gives the whole variable domain GAGVSQSPRYKVTKRGQDVALRCDPISGHVSLYWYRQALGQGPEFLTYFNYEAQQDKSGLPNDRFSAERPEGSISTLTIQRTEQRDSAMYRCASSPTGYEQYFGPGTRLTVT.

This clone was counted a few times. The chain combines TRBV5-4 with TRBJ1-2; weak D call: TRBD1 (6 bases). This CDR3 region has 13 residues. Per the germline V gene, CDR1 is SGHNT and CDR2 is YYREEE (reference sequence). The V gene lost 4 bases and the J gene lost 2 bases, with 9 bases spanning the gap. DNA of the CDR3: TGTGCCAGCAGCAACGACAGGAACTATGGCTACACCTTC. It is translated as CASSNDRNYGYTF. Variable domain in full (rest from reference TRBV5-4 and TRBJ1-2): ETGVTQSPTHLIKTRGQQVTLRCSSQSGHNTVSWYQQALGQGPQFIFQYYREEENGRGNFPPRFSGLQFPNYSSELNVNALELDDSALYLCASSNDRNYGYTFGSGTRLTVV.